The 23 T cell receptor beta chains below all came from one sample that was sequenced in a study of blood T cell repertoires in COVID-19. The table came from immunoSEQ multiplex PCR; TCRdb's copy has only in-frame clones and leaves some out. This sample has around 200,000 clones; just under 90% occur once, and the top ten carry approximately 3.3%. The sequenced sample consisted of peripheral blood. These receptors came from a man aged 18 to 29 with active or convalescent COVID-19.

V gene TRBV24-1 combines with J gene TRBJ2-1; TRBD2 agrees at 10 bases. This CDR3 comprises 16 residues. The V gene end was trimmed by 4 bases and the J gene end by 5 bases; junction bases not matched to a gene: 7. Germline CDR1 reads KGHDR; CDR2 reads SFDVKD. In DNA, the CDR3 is TGTGCCACCAGTGAGCGGACTAGCGGAGGGCACAATGAGCAGTTCTTC. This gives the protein CATSERTSGGHNEQFF.

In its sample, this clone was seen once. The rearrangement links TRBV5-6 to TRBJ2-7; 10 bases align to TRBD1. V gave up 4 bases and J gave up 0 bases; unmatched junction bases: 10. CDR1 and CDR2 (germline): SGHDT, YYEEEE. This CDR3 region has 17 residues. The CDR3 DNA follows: TGTGCCAGCAGCACCTTTCCGGGACAGGGGCCCTCCTACGAGCAGTACTTC. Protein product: CASSTFPGQGPSYEQYF.

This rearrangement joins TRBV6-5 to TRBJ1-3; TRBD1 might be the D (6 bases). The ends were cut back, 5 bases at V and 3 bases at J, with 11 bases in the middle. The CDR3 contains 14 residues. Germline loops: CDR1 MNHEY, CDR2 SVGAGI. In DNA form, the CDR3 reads TGTGCCAGCAGTCCCACAGGGTTTGGAAACACCATATATTTT. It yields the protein CASSPTGFGNTIYF.

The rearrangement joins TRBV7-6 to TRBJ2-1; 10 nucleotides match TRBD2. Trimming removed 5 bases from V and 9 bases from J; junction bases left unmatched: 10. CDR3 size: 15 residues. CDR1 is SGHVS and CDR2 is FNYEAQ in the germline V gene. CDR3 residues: CASSTSSGSGTEQFF. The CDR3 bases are TGTGCCAGCAGCACCTCTAGCGGGAGCGGGACTGAGCAGTTCTTC.

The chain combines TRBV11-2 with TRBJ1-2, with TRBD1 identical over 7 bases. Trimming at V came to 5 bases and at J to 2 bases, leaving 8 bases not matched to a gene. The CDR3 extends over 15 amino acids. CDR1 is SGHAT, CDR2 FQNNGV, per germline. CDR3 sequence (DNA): TGTGCCAGCAGCCAGGCAACGACAGGGAACTATGGCTACACCTTC. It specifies CASSQATTGNYGYTF. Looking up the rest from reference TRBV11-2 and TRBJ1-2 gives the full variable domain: EAGVAQSPRYKIIEKRQSVAFWCNPISGHATLYWYQQILGQGPKLLIQFQNNGVVDDSQLPKDRFSAERLKGVDSTLKIQPAKLEDSAVYLCASSQATTGNYGYTFGSGTRLTVV.

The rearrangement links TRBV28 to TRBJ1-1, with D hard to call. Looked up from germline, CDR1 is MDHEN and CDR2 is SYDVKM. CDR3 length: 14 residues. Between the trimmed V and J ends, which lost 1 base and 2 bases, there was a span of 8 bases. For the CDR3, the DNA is TGTGCCAGCAGTTTATTGCGGAGTAACACTGAAGCTTTCTTT. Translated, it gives CASSLLRSNTEAFF. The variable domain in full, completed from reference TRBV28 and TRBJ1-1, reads DVKVTQSSRYLVKRTGEKVFLECVQDMDHENMFWYRQDPGLGLRLIYFSYDVKMKEKGDIPEGYSVSREKKERFSLILESASTNQTSMYLCASSLLRSNTEAFFGQGTRLTVV.

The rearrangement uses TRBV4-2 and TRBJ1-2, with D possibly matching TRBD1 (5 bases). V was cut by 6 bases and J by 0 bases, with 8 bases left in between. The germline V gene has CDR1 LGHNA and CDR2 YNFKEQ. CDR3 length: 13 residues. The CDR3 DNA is TGTGCCAGCAGATCGACAGCTAACTATGGCTACACCTTC. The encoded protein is CASRSTANYGYTF.

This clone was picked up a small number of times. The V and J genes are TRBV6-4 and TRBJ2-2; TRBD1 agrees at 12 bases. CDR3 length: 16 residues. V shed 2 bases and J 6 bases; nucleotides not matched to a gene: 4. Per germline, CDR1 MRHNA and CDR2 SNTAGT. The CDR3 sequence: CASSDPGTGGPGELFF. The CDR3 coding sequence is TGTGCCAGCAGTGACCCCGGGACAGGGGGCCCCGGGGAGCTGTTTTTT.

The CDR3 sequence: CASSRQGYGYTF. Here the CDR3 DNA reads TGTGCCAGTAGTCGACAGGGCTATGGCTACACCTTC. The V gene is TRBV19, the J gene TRBJ1-2; 7 bases fit TRBD1. Germline V gives CDR1 LNHDA, CDR2 SQIVND (reference sequence). With 5 bases clipped from V and 4 bases from J, the junction kept 1 base outside the gene matches. The CDR3 consists of 12 residues.

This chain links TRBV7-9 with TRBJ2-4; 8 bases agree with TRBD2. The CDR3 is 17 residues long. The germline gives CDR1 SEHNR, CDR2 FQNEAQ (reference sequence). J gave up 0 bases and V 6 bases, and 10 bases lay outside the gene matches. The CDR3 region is CASRALAGDGAKNIQYF. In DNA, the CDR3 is TGTGCCAGCAGGGCGCTAGCGGGCGACGGAGCCAAAAACATTCAGTACTTC.

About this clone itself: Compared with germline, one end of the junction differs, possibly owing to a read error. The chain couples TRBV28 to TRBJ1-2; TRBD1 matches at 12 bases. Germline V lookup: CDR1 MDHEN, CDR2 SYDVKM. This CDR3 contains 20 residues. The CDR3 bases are TGTGCCAGCAGTTCCGTTGGGGACAGGGGGCTTCTAAGAGCTAATTATGGCTACACCTTC. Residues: CASSSVGDRGLLRANYGYTF.

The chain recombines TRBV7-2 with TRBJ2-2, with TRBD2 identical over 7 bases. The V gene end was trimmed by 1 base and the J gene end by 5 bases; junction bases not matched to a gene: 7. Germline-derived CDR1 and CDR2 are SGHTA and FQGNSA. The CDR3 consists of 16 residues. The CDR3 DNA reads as TGTGCCAGCAGCTTAGGTCCTAGCGGATCGACCGGGGAGCTGTTTTTT. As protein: CASSLGPSGSTGELFF.

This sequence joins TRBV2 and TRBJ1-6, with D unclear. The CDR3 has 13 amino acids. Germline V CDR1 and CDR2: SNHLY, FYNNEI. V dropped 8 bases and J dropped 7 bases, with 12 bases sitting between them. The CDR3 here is CASGEDRNSPLHF. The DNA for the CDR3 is TGTGCCAGCGGAGAGGATAGAAATTCACCCCTCCACTTT. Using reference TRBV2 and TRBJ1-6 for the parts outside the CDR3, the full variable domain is EPEVTQTPSHQVTQMGQEVILRCVPISNHLYFYWYRQILGQKVEFLVSFYNNEISEKSEIFDDQFSVERPDGSNFTLKIRSTKLEDSAMYFCASGEDRNSPLHFGNGTRLTVT.

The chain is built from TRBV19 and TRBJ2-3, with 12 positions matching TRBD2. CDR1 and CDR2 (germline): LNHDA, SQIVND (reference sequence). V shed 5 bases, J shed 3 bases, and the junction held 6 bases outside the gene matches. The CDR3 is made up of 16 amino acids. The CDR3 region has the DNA TGTGCCAGTAGTGCACAACTAGCGGGGGGTACAGATACGCAGTATTTT. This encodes CASSAQLAGGTDTQYF.

For the CDR3, the DNA is TGTGCCAGCACCCGAACTAGCTCCTACAATGAGCAGTTCTTC. It specifies CASTRTSSYNEQFF. The chain combines TRBV6-5 with TRBJ2-1; the D gene is possibly TRBD2 (5 bases). The V gene lost 7 bases and the J gene lost 0 bases, with 10 bases spanning the gap. Germline V gene data show CDR1 as MNHEY and CDR2 as SVGAGI. The CDR3 sequence is 14 residues long.

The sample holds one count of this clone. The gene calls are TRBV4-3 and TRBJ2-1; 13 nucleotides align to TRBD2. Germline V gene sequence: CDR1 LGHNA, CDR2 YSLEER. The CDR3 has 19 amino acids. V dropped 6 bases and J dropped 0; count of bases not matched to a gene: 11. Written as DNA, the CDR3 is TGCGCCAGCAGTCATGCCGGGACTAGCGGGACCTACTCCTACAATGAGCAGTTCTTC. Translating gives CASSHAGTSGTYSYNEQFF.

CDR3 sequence (DNA): TGTGCCAGCAGTTTAGGGACAAACTATGGCTACACCTTC. Translating it yields CASSLGTNYGYTF. J is TRBJ1-2 and V is TRBV28, with D perhaps matching TRBD1 (6 bases). V dropped 2 bases and J dropped 2 bases, with 6 bases sitting between them. Germline-derived CDR1 and CDR2 are MDHEN and SYDVKM. The CDR3 loop spans 13 amino acids.

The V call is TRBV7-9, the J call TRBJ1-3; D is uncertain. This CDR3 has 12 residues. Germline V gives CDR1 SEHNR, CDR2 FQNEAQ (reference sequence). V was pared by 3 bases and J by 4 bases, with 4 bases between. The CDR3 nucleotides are TGTGCCAGCAGCTTCCAGGGAAACACCATATATTTT. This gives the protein CASSFQGNTIYF.

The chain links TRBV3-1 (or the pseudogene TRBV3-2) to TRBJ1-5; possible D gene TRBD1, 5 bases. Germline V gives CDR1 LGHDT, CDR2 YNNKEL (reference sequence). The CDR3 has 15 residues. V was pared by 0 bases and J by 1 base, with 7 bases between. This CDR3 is CASSQDPGSNQPQHF. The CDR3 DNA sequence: TGTGCCAGCAGCCAAGATCCAGGGAGCAATCAGCCCCAGCATTTT.

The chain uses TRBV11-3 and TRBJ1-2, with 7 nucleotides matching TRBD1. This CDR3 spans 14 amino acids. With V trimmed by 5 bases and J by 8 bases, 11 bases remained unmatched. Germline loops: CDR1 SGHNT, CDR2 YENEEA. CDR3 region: CASSPHPQGLGYTF. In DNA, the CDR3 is TGTGCCAGCAGCCCGCACCCACAGGGGTTGGGCTACACCTTC. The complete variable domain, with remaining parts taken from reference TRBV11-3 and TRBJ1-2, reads EAGVVQSPRYKIIEKKQPVAFWCNPISGHNTLYWYLQNLGQGPELLIRYENEEAVDDSQLPKDRFSAERLKGVDSTLKIQPAELGDSAVYLCASSPHPQGLGYTFGSGTRLTVV.

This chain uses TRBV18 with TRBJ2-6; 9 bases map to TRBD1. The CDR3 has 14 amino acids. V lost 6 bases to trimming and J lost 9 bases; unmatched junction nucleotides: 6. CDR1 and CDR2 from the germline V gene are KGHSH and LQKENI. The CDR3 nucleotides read TGTGCCAGCTCGCCGGGACAGGGTCTCAACGTCCTGACTTTC. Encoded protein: CASSPGQGLNVLTF.

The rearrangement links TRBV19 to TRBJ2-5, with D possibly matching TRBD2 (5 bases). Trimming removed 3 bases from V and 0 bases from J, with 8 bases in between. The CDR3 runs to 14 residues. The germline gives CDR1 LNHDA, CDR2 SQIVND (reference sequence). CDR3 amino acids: CASSITGYQETQYF. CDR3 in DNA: TGTGCCAGTAGTATTACGGGGTACCAAGAGACCCAGTACTTC.

The CDR3 nucleotides are TGTGCCAGCAGCCGAATAGCGGGAGGACGAAATGAGCAGTTCTTC. This codes for CASSRIAGGRNEQFF. The genes are TRBV14 and TRBJ2-1; TRBD2 agrees at 10 bases. V lost 4 bases and J lost 7; bases outside the gene matches: 7. Germline-derived CDR1 and CDR2 are SGHDN and FVKESK. This CDR3 region has 15 residues.